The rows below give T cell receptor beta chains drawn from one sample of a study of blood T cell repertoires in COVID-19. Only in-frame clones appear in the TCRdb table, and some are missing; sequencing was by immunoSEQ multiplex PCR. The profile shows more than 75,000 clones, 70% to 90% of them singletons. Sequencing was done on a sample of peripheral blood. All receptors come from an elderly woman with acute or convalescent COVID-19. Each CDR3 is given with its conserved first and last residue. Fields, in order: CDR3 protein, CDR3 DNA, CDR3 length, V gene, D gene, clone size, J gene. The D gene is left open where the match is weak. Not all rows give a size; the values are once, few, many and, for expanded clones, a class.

CASSGGTGNQPQHF | TGTGCCAGTAGTGGCGGGACAGGCAATCAGCCCCAGCATTTT | 14 | TRBV19 | TRBD1 | - | TRBJ1-5
CASSPNIAGLGGNTIYF | TGTGCCAGCAGCCCCAACATAGCAGGGCTGGGTGGAAACACCATATATTTT | 17 | TRBV7-2 | - | - | TRBJ1-3
CASSSIVRGHSPLHF | TGTGCCAGCAGTTCCATCGTCCGGGGTCATTCACCCCTCCACTTT | 15 | TRBV11-1 | - | - | TRBJ1-6
CASSSIQGDYGYTF | TGTGCCAGCAGCTCGATACAGGGGGACTATGGCTACACCTTC | 14 | TRBV9 | TRBD1 | - | TRBJ1-2
CASSMVWGGTEAFF | TGTGCCAGTAGTATGGTCTGGGGGGGGACTGAAGCTTTCTTT | 14 | TRBV19 | - | - | TRBJ1-1
CASSLVHGSGGLSGNTIYF | TGTGCCAGCAGCTTAGTACACGGAAGTGGCGGTCTCTCTGGAAACACCATATATTTT | 19 | TRBV7-2 | - | - | TRBJ1-3
CASSLLFTLGGNEQFF | TGTGCCAGCAGCTTACTGTTTACCTTAGGGGGCAATGAGCAGTTCTTC | 16 | TRBV5-5 | - | - | TRBJ2-1
CASSQSGTDTQYF | TGTGCCAGCAGCCAAAGCGGCACAGATACGCAGTATTTT | 13 | TRBV7-2 | - | - | TRBJ2-3
CSVGDRNNYGYTF | TGCAGCGTTGGGGACAGGAATAACTATGGCTACACCTTC | 13 | TRBV29-1 | TRBD1 | - | TRBJ1-2
CASSQDTGGYEKLFF | TGCGCCAGCAGCCAAGATACAGGGGGCTATGAAAAACTGTTTTTT | 15 | TRBV4-3 | TRBD1 | - | TRBJ1-4
CASSPPAYEQYF | TGCGCCAGCAGCCCCCCAGCCTACGAGCAGTACTTC | 12 | TRBV5-1 | - | - | TRBJ2-7
CASSPRVAGAPVKKQYF | TGTGCCAGCAGCCCCCGGGTAGCGGGAGCCCCGGTGAAGAAGCAGTACTTC | 17 | TRBV3-1/TRBV3-2 | TRBD2 | - | TRBJ2-7
CASKIQGATNYGYTF | TGTGCCAGCAAAATTCAGGGGGCGACTAACTATGGCTACACCTTC | 15 | TRBV6-5 | TRBD1 | - | TRBJ1-2
CASSVAVSGGPYEQYF | TGTGCCAGCAGCGTAGCGGTTAGCGGGGGCCCCTACGAGCAGTACTTC | 16 | TRBV9 | TRBD2 | - | TRBJ2-7
CASSYRANTGELFF | TGTGCCAGCAGTTACAGGGCGAACACCGGGGAGCTGTTTTTT | 14 | TRBV7-2 | - | - | TRBJ2-2
CASSVDGGAQKTQYF | TGTGCCAGCAGCGTGGACGGGGGGGCGCAGAAGACCCAGTACTTC | 15 | TRBV9 | TRBD2 | - | TRBJ2-5
CASSSSFATFF | TGTGCCAGCAGTTCATCCTTTGCGACTTTCTTT | 11 | TRBV28 | - | - | TRBJ1-1
CASSLQPGTSGRKFF | TGTGCCAGCAGTCTCCAGCCAGGGACTAGCGGGAGGAAGTTCTTC | 15 | TRBV27 | TRBD2 | - | TRBJ2-1
CASSQVGASGKYNEQFF | TGTGCCAGCAGCCAAGTGGGGGCTAGCGGGAAGTACAATGAGCAGTTCTTC | 17 | TRBV9 | TRBD2 | - | TRBJ2-1
CASSILLNTGELFF | TGTGCCAGTAGTATTCTCCTGAACACCGGGGAGCTGTTTTTT | 14 | TRBV19 | - | - | TRBJ2-2
CASRTGGDTQYF | TGTGCCAGCAGGACAGGGGGAGATACGCAGTATTTT | 12 | TRBV2 | TRBD1 | - | TRBJ2-3
CASSLRGIGIQYF | TGTGCCAGCAGCCTCAGGGGGATAGGCATTCAGTACTTC | 13 | TRBV6-2/TRBV6-3 | TRBD1 | once | TRBJ2-4
CASRGSVQETQYF | TGTGCCAGCAGAGGGAGCGTACAAGAGACCCAGTACTTC | 13 | TRBV5-4 | - | once | TRBJ2-5
CASSTGSGNTIYF | TGTGCCAGCAGTACAGGCTCTGGAAACACCATATATTTT | 13 | TRBV11-3 | - | - | TRBJ1-3
CAISDPTGVGNEQFF | TGTGCCATCAGTGATCCCACAGGGGTCGGCAATGAGCAGTTCTTC | 15 | TRBV10-3 | TRBD1 | - | TRBJ2-1
CASSTLRTSGGATDTQYF | TGTGCCAGCTCAACCCTAAGGACTAGCGGGGGGGCCACAGATACGCAGTATTTT | 18 | TRBV18 | TRBD2 | - | TRBJ2-3
CASSLSDTSNQPQHF | TGTGCCAGCAGCTTGTCGGACACGTCCAATCAGCCCCAGCATTTT | 15 | TRBV5-5 | - | - | TRBJ1-5
CAWAGGNYGYTF | TGTGCCTGGGCCGGGGGAAACTATGGCTACACCTTC | 12 | TRBV30 | - | - | TRBJ1-2